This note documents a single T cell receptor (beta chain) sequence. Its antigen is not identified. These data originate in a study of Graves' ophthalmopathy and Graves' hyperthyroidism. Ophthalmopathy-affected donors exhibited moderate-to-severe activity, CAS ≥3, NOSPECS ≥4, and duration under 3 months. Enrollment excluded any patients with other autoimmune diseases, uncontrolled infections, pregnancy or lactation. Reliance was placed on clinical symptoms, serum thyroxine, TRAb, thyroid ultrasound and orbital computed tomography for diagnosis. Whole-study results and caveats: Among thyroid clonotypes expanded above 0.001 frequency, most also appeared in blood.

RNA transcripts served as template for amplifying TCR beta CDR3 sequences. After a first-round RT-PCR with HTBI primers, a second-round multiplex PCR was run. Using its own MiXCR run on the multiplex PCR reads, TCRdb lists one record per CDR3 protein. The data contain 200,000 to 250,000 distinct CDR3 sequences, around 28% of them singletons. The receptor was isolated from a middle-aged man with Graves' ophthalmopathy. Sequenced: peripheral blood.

The CDR3 nucleotides are TGTGCCAGCGTAAAAAACGGACAGGGGTCCACTGAAGCTTTCTTT. Translating gives CASVKNGQGSTEAFF. The chain couples TRBV7-9 to TRBJ1-1; 9 positions match TRBD1. The germline CDR1 and CDR2 sequences are SEHNR and FQNEAQ (reference sequence). CDR3 length equals 15 residues. V gave up 8 bases and J gave up 4 bases; unmatched junction bases: 11.